In its sample, the clone carrying this T cell receptor beta chain was seen a few times. Its target is not known. V shed 3 bases and J shed 1 base, with 6 bases lying between them. Germline V gene lookup returns CDR1 MNHNS and CDR2 SASEGT. The CDR3 totals 13 residues. Clones were sequenced by immunoSEQ multiplex PCR, and TCRdb holds only the in-frame ones, with some missing. The sample carries 35,000 to 45,000 clones, roughly 78% recorded once. Single viable CD3+CD4+CD8-CD45RO+ cells were sorted as the memory CD4+ T cells. CMV serostatus came from serum IgG against pp150, pp28, p38, p52. This sample was taken from a study of memory CD4+ T cells and cytomegalovirus serostatus. The overall study: Healthy Belgian adult donors included under ten CMV-positive and 24 CMV-negative people.

The study, taken as a whole, reports: Suggested: most of the CMV-linked TCR signature lies in CD4+ memory cells.

Sequencing input: memory CD4+ T cells from blood. The chain couples TRBV6-1 to TRBJ2-5, with D perhaps TRBD2 (6 bases). This TCR came from an adult in good health and CMV-seronegative. The DNA of the CDR3 is TGTGCCAGCAGTGAGACTAGCCAAGAGACCCAGTACTTC. Encoded protein: CASSETSQETQYF.